These 30 T cell receptor beta chains were sequenced from one sample in a study of shared clonotypes between healthy human individuals. Sequencing used immunoSEQ multiplex PCR; TCRdb keeps in-frame clones, though not all of them. The sample has millions of clones, 85% to 95% seen once. Sequenced input: naive CD4+ T cells sorted from blood. The subset is: CD45RA+ positively selected. These receptors were obtained from a man aged 18 to 35 in good health.

V usage is TRBV11-2 and J usage is TRBJ1-6; TRBD1 matches 8 bases. With 6 bases clipped from V and 9 bases from J, the junction kept 10 bases outside the gene matches. This CDR3 region has 15 residues. Germline-derived CDR1 and CDR2 are SGHAT and FQNNGV. The CDR3 loop reads CASRRPGTGFSPLHF. CDR3 coding DNA: TGTGCCAGCAGACGTCCCGGGACAGGCTTTTCACCCCTCCACTTT.

This clone came up a few times. The chain combines TRBV5-8 with TRBJ1-5; the D is unclear. The germline CDR1 and CDR2 sequences are SGHTS and YDEGEE. The V end lost 6 bases, the J end lost 1 base, and 11 bases lay between the germline ends. This CDR3 spans 14 amino acids. CDR3: CASTRPGSNQPQHF. In DNA form, the CDR3 reads TGTGCCAGCACCCGTCCGGGGAGCAATCAGCCCCAGCATTTT.

The chain has TRBV6-5 and TRBJ2-7, with 9 nucleotides matching TRBD2. The CDR3 is made up of 15 amino acids. V trimming: 4 bases; J trimming: 3 bases; junction bases outside the gene matches: 7. CDR1 is MNHEY and CDR2 is SVGAGI in the germline V gene. CDR3 nucleotide sequence: TGTGCCAGCAGTTTTAGTAGCGGGGGACTCTACGAGCAGTACTTC. It is translated as CASSFSSGGLYEQYF.

To note about this clone: The sample holds other DNA sequences that translate to the same CDR3. This rearrangement joins TRBV6-1 to TRBJ1-3; TRBD1 might be the D (6 bases). The V gene lost 6 bases and the J gene lost 2 bases, with 8 bases spanning the gap. Germline loops: CDR1 MNHNS, CDR2 SASEGT. The CDR3 loop spans 13 amino acids. CDR3 loop: CASRSGAGNTIYF. The CDR3 nucleotides are TGTGCCAGCAGGTCAGGGGCTGGAAACACCATATATTTT.

The CDR3 loop reads CASSLFPQETQYF. In nucleotides, the CDR3 is TGCGCCAGCAGCTTGTTTCCCCAAGAGACCCAGTACTTC. The chain couples TRBV5-1 to TRBJ2-5, with no clear D. V was trimmed by 1 base and J by 1 base, leaving 5 bases between them. Looked up from germline, CDR1 is SGHRS and CDR2 is YFSETQ. This CDR3 has 13 amino acids.

The chain has TRBV6-5 and TRBJ1-3; the D gene is possibly TRBD1 (5 bases). Looked up from germline, CDR1 is MNHEY and CDR2 is SVGAGI. Trimming left V 6 bases short and J 1 base short, with 13 bases between. This CDR3 is 15 amino acids long. The CDR3 region is CASSRFGGSGNTIYF. CDR3 nucleotides: TGTGCCAGCAGCCGCTTTGGGGGGTCTGGAAACACCATATATTTT.

The CDR3: CASSYMTGGPHEQYF. DNA of the CDR3: TGTGCCAGCAGCTACATGACAGGGGGGCCCCACGAGCAGTACTTC. The chain has TRBV5-4 and TRBJ2-7; TRBD1 agrees at 9 bases. Germline CDR1 and CDR2: SGHNT and YYREEE (reference sequence). Trimming took 3 bases from V and 5 from J; bases not matched to a gene: 9. The CDR3 sequence is 15 residues long.

With regard to this clone: The same CDR3 can be traced to other DNA sequences in this sample. The chain links TRBV15 to TRBJ2-7; no clear D. CDR1 is LNHNV and CDR2 is YYDKDF in the germline V gene (reference sequence). This CDR3 is 14 amino acids long. Trimming shortened V by 0 bases and J by 3 bases, and 9 bases separated the two germline ends. DNA for the CDR3: TGTGCCACCAGCAGAGATCCTGGCGGCTACGAGCAGTACTTC. Its protein product is CATSRDPGGYEQYF.

The chain uses TRBV18 and TRBJ2-2; 7 bases align to TRBD1. After removal of 5 bases from V and 1 base from J, the junction contained 4 bases not matched to a gene. There are 15 residues in the CDR3. From germline, CDR1 is KGHSH and CDR2 LQKENI. Here the CDR3 reads CASSSWTGNTGELFF. Written as DNA, the CDR3 is TGTGCCAGCTCATCCTGGACAGGGAACACCGGGGAGCTGTTTTTT.

The gene calls are TRBV19 and TRBJ2-3, with 9 bases aligning to TRBD2. There are 16 residues in the CDR3. J gave up 2 bases and V 5 bases, and 8 bases lay outside the gene matches. Germline V CDR1 and CDR2: LNHDA, SQIVND (reference sequence). The CDR3 nucleotides read TGTGCCAGTAGTGTCAAATCTAGCGGGACCACAGATACGCAGTATTTT. It is translated as CASSVKSSGTTDTQYF.

This clone has just a few counts. Other DNA sequences in this specimen translate into the identical CDR3. The chain carries TRBV6-1 and TRBJ1-5; D possibly corresponds to TRBD1 (5 bases). The length of the CDR3 is 15 residues. V was pared by 3 bases and J by 0 bases, with 9 bases between. Germline V lookup: CDR1 MNHNS, CDR2 SASEGT. CDR3 residues: CASSEGTVSNQPQHF. In DNA form, the CDR3 reads TGTGCCAGCAGTGAGGGGACGGTTAGCAATCAGCCCCAGCATTTT.

This chain uses TRBV6-5 with TRBJ1-4, with TRBD1 identical over 10 bases. The CDR3 has 15 amino acids. Germline V CDR1 and CDR2: MNHEY, SVGAGI. V lost 6 bases, J lost 2 bases, and 3 bases stayed unmatched. The CDR3 sequence is CASRTGGATNEKLFF. For the CDR3, the DNA is TGTGCCAGCAGGACAGGGGGCGCGACTAATGAAAAACTGTTTTTT.

The CDR3 protein is CASIQERTEAFF. Here the CDR3 DNA reads TGTGCCAGCATCCAGGAGCGGACTGAAGCTTTCTTT. The V gene is TRBV6-1, the J gene TRBJ1-1; D is ambiguous. Trimming removed 7 bases from V and 5 bases from J, with 11 bases in between. The CDR3 has 12 residues. CDR1 and CDR2 from the germline V gene are MNHNS and SASEGT.

This rearrangement joins TRBV2 to TRBJ2-1; no reliable D call. The CDR3 covers 14 residues. Trimming left V 7 bases short and J 7 bases short, with 17 bases between. The germline V gene encodes CDR1 SNHLY and CDR2 FYNNEI. The CDR3 nucleotides read TGTGCCAGCAACCCAAAAGTTGTGAGTAATGAGCAGTTCTTC. Translating gives CASNPKVVSNEQFF.

The CDR3 spells CASSEYSPTGHNEKLFF. CDR3 nucleotides: TGTGCCAGCAGTGAATACTCACCGACAGGGCATAATGAAAAACTGTTTTTT. The chain couples TRBV25-1 to TRBJ1-4; 7 bases fit TRBD1. The CDR3 is 17 residues long. The ends lost 0 bases at V and 4 bases at J; junction bases unmatched: 8. Looked up from germline, CDR1 is MGHDK and CDR2 is SYGVNS.

Comments on this clone: Within the sample, other DNA sequences also encode this same CDR3. The chain carries TRBV30 and TRBJ1-5; D may be TRBD1 (5 bases). The V end was cut by 5 bases, the J end by 0 bases, with 8 bases between. Germline V gene lookup returns CDR1 GTSNPN and CDR2 SVGIG (reference sequence). This CDR3 spans 13 amino acids. CDR3 sequence reads: CAWSGDSNQPQHF. The CDR3 DNA reads TGTGCCTGGTCGGGGGATAGCAATCAGCCCCAGCATTTT. Full variable domain (missing parts from reference TRBV30 and TRBJ1-5): SQTIHQWPATLVQPVGSPLSLECTVEGTSNPNLYWYRQAAGRGLQLLFYSVGIGQISSEVPQNLSASRPQDRQFILSSKKLLLSDSGFYLCAWSGDSNQPQHFGDGTRLSIL.

The rearrangement joins TRBV6-1 to TRBJ1-2; no reliable D call. This CDR3 has 16 residues. Germline V gene lookup returns CDR1 MNHNS and CDR2 SASEGT. V lost 2 bases and J lost 6, with 19 bases in between. CDR3 residues: CASSERSGRTRNGYTF. DNA for the CDR3: TGTGCCAGCAGTGAAAGAAGTGGACGGACTAGAAATGGCTACACCTTC.

In regard to this clone: This sample includes further DNA sequences coding for the same CDR3. The rearrangement links TRBV18 to TRBJ2-7; D is unresolved. The CDR3 extends over 13 amino acids. Deletions cut 2 bases from V and 3 bases from J, with 8 bases between. Germline V gene lookup returns CDR1 KGHSH and CDR2 LQKENI. The CDR3 DNA reads TGTGCCAGCTCACCAAGGACCGACTACGAGCAGTACTTC. Protein sequence: CASSPRTDYEQYF.

The rearrangement joins TRBV10-3 to TRBJ1-1, with D maybe TRBD1 (6 bases). V dropped 10 bases and J dropped 1 base, with 13 bases sitting between them. Germline CDR1 and CDR2: ENHRY and SYGVKD. CDR3 length: 13 residues. The CDR3 DNA follows: TGTGCCACCACAGGGCAGACGAACACTGAAGCTTTCTTT. This sequence encodes CATTGQTNTEAFF.

This chain connects TRBV5-4 to TRBJ1-2; 8 bases map to TRBD1. The CDR3 has 14 residues. Unmatched junction bases numbered 6, after V lost 0 bases and J lost 8 bases. The germline gives CDR1 SGHNT, CDR2 YYREEE (reference sequence). The CDR3 reads CASSLGQGAQGYTF. In DNA form, the CDR3 reads TGTGCCAGCAGCTTGGGGCAGGGGGCGCAAGGCTACACCTTC.

This chain connects TRBV5-4 to TRBJ1-1; 7 bases align to TRBD1. Trimming took 1 base from V and 1 from J; bases not matched to a gene: 7. The germline V gene has CDR1 SGHNT and CDR2 YYREEE (reference sequence). This CDR3 has 16 residues. The CDR3 spells CASSLPFTGANTEAFF. The CDR3 region has the DNA TGTGCCAGCAGCTTGCCCTTCACAGGGGCGAACACTGAAGCTTTCTTT.

The rearrangement uses TRBV4-1 and TRBJ1-4; 8 positions agree with TRBD1. The CDR3 is made up of 15 amino acids. Unmatched junction bases numbered 6, after V lost 1 base and J lost 8 bases. Germline CDR1 reads MGHRA; CDR2 reads YSYEKL. CDR3 amino acids: CASSQVGQGFEKLFF. In DNA form, the CDR3 reads TGCGCCAGCAGCCAAGTAGGACAGGGCTTCGAAAAACTGTTTTTT.

This clone was recorded once. The rearrangement joins TRBV2 to TRBJ2-5; the match to TRBD2 covers 9 bases. V was clipped by 6 bases and J by 5 bases; unmatched bases: 10. This CDR3 contains 15 residues. The germline V gene has CDR1 SNHLY and CDR2 FYNNEI. DNA of the CDR3: TGTGCCAGCAGCAGACTAGCGGATAGGAGGGAGACCCAGTACTTC. Translating it yields CASSRLADRRETQYF. The whole variable domain, filled in from reference TRBV2 and TRBJ2-5, reads EPEVTQTPSHQVTQMGQEVILRCVPISNHLYFYWYRQILGQKVEFLVSFYNNEISEKSEIFDDQFSVERPDGSNFTLKIRSTKLEDSAMYFCASSRLADRRETQYFGPGTRLLVL.

V usage is TRBV5-1 and J usage is TRBJ2-3; possibly TRBD2 for D (6 bases). This CDR3 contains 15 residues. Germline-derived CDR1 and CDR2 are SGHRS and YFSETQ. The germline V and J ends were trimmed by 5 bases and 1 base, with 14 bases remaining between them. The DNA of the CDR3 is TGCGCCAGCAGGGGGACGGGAGAGGGCACAGATACGCAGTATTTT. The encoded protein is CASRGTGEGTDTQYF.

As concerns this clone: At one of its ends the junction is not consistent with the germline gene, which may arise from a read error. This rearrangement joins TRBV10-3 to TRBJ2-1; D is unresolved. Per the germline V gene, CDR1 is ENHRY and CDR2 is SYGVKD. The CDR3 covers 12 residues. The CDR3 reads CASSGSGSEQFF. CDR3 nucleotides: TGTGCCAGCAGTGGCTCGGGCAGTGAGCAGTTCTTC.

This clone was observed many times. The gene calls are TRBV30 and TRBJ1-2, with 8 bases lining up with TRBD1. Germline values: CDR1 GTSNPN, CDR2 SVGIG (reference sequence). The CDR3 contains 13 residues. The J segment lost 3 bases and the V segment lost 6 bases, leaving 6 bases of the junction unmatched. The CDR3 loop is CACDRGLYYGYTF. For the CDR3, the DNA is TGTGCCTGTGACAGGGGACTGTACTATGGCTACACCTTC.

This sequence joins TRBV9 and TRBJ2-7, with 8 bases aligning to TRBD1. J was trimmed by 5 bases and V by 0 bases; bases with no gene match: 10. CDR1 and CDR2 (germline): SGDLS, YYNGEE. The CDR3 length is 16 residues. The CDR3 nucleotides read TGTGCCAGCAGCGTAGCAGGGGGCCTCTCTGGGGACGAGCAGTACTTC. Its translation is CASSVAGGLSGDEQYF.

Concerning this clone: Additional DNA sequences in this sample encode the identical CDR3. The DNA for the CDR3 is TGCAGCGTTGGAGGAGTTGAAGCTTTCTTT. Encoded protein: CSVGGVEAFF. This chain joins TRBV29-1 and TRBJ1-1; D is ambiguous. The germline V gene has CDR1 SQVTM and CDR2 ANQGSEA. V lost 4 bases, J lost 7 bases, and 7 bases lay in between. The CDR3 sequence is 10 residues long.

This clone has only one observation. This chain joins TRBV11-2 and TRBJ2-5, with D possibly matching TRBD2 (5 bases). The CDR3 is 13 residues long. Trimming left V 5 bases short and J 5 bases short, with 12 bases between. The germline V gene has CDR1 SGHAT and CDR2 FQNNGV. Here the CDR3 DNA reads TGTGCCAGCAGCCTCTGGACTTATGAGACCCAGTACTTC. Translating gives CASSLWTYETQYF.

The chain links TRBV6-1 to TRBJ1-3; weak D call: TRBD1 (5 bases). The CDR3 extends over 16 amino acids. Looked up from germline, CDR1 is MNHNS and CDR2 is SASEGT. The ends were cut back, 1 base at V and 2 bases at J, with 12 bases in the middle. CDR3 amino acids: CASSEGIQVPGNTIYF. DNA for the CDR3: TGTGCCAGCAGTGAAGGAATACAGGTTCCTGGAAACACCATATATTTT.